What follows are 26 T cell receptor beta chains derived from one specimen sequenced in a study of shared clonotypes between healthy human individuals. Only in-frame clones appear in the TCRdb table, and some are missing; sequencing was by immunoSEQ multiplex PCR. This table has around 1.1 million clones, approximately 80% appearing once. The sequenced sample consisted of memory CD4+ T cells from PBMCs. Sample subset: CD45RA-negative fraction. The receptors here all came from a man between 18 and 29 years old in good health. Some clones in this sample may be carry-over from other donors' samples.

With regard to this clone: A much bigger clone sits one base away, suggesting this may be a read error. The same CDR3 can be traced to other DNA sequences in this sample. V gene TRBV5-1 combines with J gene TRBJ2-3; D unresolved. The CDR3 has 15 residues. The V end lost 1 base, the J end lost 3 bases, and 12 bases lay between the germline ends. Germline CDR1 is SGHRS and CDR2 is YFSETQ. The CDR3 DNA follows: TGCGCCAGCAGCTTGCTCCCCCGGAGTACAGATACGCAGTATTTT. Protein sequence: CASSLLPRSTDTQYF.

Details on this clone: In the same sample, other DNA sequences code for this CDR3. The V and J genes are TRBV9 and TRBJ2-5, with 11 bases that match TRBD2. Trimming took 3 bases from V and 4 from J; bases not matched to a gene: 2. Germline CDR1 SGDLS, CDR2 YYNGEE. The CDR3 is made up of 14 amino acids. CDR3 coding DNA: TGTGCCAGCAGCGCCGGACTAGCGGGAGAGACCCAGTACTTC. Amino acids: CASSAGLAGETQYF.

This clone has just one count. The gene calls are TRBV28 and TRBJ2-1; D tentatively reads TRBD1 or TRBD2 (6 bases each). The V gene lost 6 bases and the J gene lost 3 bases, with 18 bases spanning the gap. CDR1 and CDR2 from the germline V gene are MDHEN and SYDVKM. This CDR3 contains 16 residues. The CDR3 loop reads CASRGGGGLGYNEQFF. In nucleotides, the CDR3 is TGTGCCAGCAGGGGAGGAGGGGGGCTGGGCTACAATGAGCAGTTCTTC.

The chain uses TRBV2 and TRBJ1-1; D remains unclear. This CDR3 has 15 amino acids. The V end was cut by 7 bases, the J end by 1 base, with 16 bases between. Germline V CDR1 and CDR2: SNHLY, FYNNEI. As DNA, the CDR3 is TGTGCCAGCACTGAGGACGGTCTACCGAACACTGAAGCTTTCTTT. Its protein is CASTEDGLPNTEAFF.

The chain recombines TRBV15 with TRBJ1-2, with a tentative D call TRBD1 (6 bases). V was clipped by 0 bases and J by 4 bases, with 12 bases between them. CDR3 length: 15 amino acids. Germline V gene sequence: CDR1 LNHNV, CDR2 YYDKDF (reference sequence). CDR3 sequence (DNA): TGTGCCACCAGCAGAGATCCCGGGACACCCTATGGCTACACCTTC. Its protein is CATSRDPGTPYGYTF.

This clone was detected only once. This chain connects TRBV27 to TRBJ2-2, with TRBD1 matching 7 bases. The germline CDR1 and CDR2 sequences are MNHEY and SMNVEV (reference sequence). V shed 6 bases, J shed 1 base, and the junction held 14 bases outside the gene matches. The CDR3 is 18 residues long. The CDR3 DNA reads TGTGCCAGCAGAAAGACCCTGACAGGGACCATGAACACCGGGGAGCTGTTTTTT. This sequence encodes CASRKTLTGTMNTGELFF.

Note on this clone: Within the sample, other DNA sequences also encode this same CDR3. The CDR3 DNA follows: TGTGCCAGCAGCTTGGGACAATCCTACGAGCAGTACTTC. Protein product: CASSLGQSYEQYF. The chain couples TRBV5-6 to TRBJ2-7; D gene unclear. CDR1 is SGHDT and CDR2 is YYEEEE in the germline V gene. This CDR3 spans 13 amino acids. Trimming took off 0 bases at V and 1 base at J, with 5 bases between the two ends.

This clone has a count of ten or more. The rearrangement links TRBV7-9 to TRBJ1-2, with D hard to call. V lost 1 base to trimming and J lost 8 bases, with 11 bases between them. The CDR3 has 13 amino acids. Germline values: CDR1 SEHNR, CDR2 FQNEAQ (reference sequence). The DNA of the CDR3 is TGTGCCAGCAGCTTAGATGGTGGGTCGGGCTACACCTTC. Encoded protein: CASSLDGGSGYTF.

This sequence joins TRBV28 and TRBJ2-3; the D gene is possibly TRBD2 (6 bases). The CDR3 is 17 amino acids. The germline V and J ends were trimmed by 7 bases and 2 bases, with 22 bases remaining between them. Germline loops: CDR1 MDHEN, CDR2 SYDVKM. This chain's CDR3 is CASTHRRDSHYTDTQYF. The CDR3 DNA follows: TGTGCCAGCACCCATCGTCGGGACTCGCATTACACAGATACGCAGTATTTT.

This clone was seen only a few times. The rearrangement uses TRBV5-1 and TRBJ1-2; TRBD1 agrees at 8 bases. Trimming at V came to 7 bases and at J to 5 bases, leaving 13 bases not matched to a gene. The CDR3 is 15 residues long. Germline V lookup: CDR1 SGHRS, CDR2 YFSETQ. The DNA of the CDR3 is TGCGCCAGCGTGTCTTTACCAGGGGGCGCATATGGCTACACCTTC. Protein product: CASVSLPGGAYGYTF.

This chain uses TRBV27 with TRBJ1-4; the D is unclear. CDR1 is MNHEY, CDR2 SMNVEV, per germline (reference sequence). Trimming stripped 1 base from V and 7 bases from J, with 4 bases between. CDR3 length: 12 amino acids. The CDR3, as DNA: TGTGCCAGCAGTTTATTCGGTGAAAAACTGTTTTTT. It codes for CASSLFGEKLFF.

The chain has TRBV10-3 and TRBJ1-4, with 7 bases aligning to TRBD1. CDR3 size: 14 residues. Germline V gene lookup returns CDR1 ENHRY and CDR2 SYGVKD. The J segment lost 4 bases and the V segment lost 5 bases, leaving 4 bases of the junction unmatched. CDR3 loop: CAISRDSFNEKLFF. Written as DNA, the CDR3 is TGTGCCATCAGTCGGGACAGCTTTAATGAAAAACTGTTTTTT.

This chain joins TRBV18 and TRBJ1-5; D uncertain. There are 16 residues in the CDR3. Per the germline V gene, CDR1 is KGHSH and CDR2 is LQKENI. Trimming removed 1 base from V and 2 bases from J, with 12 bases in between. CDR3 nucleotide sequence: TGTGCCAGCTCACCACGGAGGGTCGCCGGCAATCAGCCCCAGCATTTT. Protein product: CASSPRRVAGNQPQHF.

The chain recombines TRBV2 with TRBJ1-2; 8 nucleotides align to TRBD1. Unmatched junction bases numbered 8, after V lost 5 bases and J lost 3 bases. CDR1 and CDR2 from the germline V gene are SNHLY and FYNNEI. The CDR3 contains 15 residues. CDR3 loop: CASSPYGQGYYGYTF. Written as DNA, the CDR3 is TGTGCCAGCAGTCCCTACGGACAGGGCTACTATGGCTACACCTTC.

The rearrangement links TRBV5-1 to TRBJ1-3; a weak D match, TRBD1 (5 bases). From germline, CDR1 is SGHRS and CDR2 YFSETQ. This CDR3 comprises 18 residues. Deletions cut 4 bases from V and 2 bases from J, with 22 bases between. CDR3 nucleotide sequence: TGCGCCAGCAGCCTCCTGGCCCCTGGGAGCAGGGCTGGAAACACCATATATTTT. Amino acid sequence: CASSLLAPGSRAGNTIYF.

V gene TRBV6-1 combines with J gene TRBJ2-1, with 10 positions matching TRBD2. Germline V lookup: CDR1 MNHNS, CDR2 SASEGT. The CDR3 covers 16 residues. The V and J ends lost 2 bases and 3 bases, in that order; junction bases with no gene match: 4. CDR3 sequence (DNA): TGTGCCAGCAGTGAACTTCCTAGCGGGAGCTACAATGAGCAGTTCTTC. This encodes CASSELPSGSYNEQFF.

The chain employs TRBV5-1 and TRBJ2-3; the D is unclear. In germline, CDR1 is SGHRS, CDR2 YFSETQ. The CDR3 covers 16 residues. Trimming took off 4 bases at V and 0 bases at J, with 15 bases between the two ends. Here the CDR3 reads CASSATGRPSTDTQYF. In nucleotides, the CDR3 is TGCGCCAGCAGCGCAACCGGACGTCCTAGCACAGATACGCAGTATTTT.

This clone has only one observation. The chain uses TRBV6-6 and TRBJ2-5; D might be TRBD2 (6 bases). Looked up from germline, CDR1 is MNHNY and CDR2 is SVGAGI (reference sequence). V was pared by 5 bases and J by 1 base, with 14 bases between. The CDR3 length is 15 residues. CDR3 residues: CASSPRPGLQETQYF. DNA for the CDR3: TGTGCCAGCAGTCCCCGTCCGGGACTCCAAGAGACCCAGTACTTC.

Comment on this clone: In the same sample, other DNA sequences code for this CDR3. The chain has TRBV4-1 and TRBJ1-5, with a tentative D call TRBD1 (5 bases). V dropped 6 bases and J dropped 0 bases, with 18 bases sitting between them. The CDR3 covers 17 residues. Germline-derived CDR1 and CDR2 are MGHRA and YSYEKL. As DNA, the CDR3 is TGCGCCAGCAGTCTCAGGGCAGGGATTGATAGCAATCAGCCCCAGCATTTT. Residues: CASSLRAGIDSNQPQHF.

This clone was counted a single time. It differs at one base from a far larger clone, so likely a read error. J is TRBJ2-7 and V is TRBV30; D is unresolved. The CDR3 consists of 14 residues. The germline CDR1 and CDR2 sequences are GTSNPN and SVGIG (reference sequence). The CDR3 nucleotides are TGTGCCTGGAGTGCTTTACAACGCTCCTACGTGCAGTACTTC. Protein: CAWSALQRSYVQYF.

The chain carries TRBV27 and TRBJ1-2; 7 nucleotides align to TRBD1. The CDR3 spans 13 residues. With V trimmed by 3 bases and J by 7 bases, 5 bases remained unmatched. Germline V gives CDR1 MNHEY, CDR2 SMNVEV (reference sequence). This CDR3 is CASSFPRGGGYTF. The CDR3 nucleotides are TGTGCCAGCAGTTTTCCCAGGGGGGGTGGCTACACCTTC.

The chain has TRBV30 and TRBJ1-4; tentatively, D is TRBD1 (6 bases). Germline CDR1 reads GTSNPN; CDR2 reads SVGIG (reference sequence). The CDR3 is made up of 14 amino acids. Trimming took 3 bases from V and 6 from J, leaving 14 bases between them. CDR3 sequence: CAWSSGTSDEKLFF. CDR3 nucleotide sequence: TGTGCCTGGAGCTCCGGGACATCGGATGAAAAACTGTTTTTT.

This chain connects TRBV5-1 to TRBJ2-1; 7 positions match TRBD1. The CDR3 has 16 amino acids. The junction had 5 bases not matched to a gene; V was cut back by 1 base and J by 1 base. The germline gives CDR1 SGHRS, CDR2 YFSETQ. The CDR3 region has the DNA TGCGCCAGCAGCTTGAGCACAGGGGCGTCCTACAATGAGCAGTTCTTC. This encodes CASSLSTGASYNEQFF. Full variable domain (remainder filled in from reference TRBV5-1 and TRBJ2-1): KAGVTQTPRYLIKTRGQQVTLSCSPISGHRSVSWYQQTPGQGLQFLFEYFSETQRNKGNFPGRFSGRQFSNSRSEMNVSTLELGDSALYLCASSLSTGASYNEQFFGPGTRLTVL.

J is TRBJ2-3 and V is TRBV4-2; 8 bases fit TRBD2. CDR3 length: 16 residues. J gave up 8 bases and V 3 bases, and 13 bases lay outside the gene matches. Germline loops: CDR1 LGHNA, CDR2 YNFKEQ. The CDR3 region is CASSQLAGGGTGTQYF. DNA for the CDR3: TGTGCCAGCAGCCAGCTAGCGGGCGGGGGCACGGGTACGCAGTATTTT.

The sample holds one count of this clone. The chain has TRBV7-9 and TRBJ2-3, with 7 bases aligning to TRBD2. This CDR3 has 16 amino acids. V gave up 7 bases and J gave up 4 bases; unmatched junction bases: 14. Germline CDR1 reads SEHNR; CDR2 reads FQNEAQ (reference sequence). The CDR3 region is CASTGGRGWRADTQYF. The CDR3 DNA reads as TGTGCCAGCACAGGAGGGAGGGGCTGGAGGGCAGATACGCAGTATTTT. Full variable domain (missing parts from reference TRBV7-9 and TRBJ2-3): DTGVSQNPRHKITKRGQNVTFRCDPISEHNRLYWYRQTLGQGPEFLTYFQNEAQLEKSRLLSDRFSAERPKGSFSTLEIQRTEQGDSAMYLCASTGGRGWRADTQYFGPGTRLTVL.

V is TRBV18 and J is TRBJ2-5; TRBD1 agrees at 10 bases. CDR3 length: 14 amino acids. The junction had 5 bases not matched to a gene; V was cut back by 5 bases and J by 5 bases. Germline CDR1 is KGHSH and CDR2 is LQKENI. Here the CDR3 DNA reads TGTGCCAGCTCATTCCGGACAGGGGGGGAGACCCAGTACTTC. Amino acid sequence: CASSFRTGGETQYF.